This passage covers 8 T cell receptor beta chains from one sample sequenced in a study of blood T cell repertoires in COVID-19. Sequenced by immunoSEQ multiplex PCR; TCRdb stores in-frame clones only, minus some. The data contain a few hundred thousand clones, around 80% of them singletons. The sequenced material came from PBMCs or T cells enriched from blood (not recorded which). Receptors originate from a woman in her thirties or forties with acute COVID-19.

CDR3 region: CASSFLVERDTQYF. The CDR3 DNA reads TGTGCCAGCAGCTTCTTAGTAGAACGGGATACGCAGTATTTT. The chain is built from TRBV5-5 and TRBJ2-3; D not resolved. This CDR3 spans 14 amino acids. Trimming took off 2 bases at V and 6 bases at J, with 13 bases between the two ends. The germline gives CDR1 SGHKS, CDR2 YYEKEE (reference sequence).

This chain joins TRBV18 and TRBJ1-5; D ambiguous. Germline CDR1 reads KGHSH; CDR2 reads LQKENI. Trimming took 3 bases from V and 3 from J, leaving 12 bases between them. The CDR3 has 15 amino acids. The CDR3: CASSPTRSSNQPQHF. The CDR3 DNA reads TGTGCCAGCTCACCCACCCGGTCATCCAATCAGCCCCAGCATTTT.

The CDR3 sequence is CASSVGREMNTEAFF. CDR3 coding DNA: TGTGCCAGCAGCGTAGGGAGAGAGATGAACACTGAAGCTTTCTTT. The V gene is TRBV9, the J gene TRBJ1-1; no firm D call. V gave up 0 bases and J gave up 0 bases, with 9 bases separating them. This CDR3 has 15 amino acids. Germline V gives CDR1 SGDLS, CDR2 YYNGEE.

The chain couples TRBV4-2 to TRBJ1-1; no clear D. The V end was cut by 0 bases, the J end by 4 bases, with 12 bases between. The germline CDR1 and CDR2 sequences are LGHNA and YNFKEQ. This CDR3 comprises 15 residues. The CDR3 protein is CASSQESGWGTEAFF. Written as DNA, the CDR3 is TGTGCCAGCAGCCAAGAATCGGGATGGGGCACTGAAGCTTTCTTT.

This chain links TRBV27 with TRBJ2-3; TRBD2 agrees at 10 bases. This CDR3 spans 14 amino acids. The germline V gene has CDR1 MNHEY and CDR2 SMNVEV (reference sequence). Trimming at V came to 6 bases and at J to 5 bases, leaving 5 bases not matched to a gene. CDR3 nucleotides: TGTGCCAGCAGGGAGCGGGGGGGCCGAGATACGCAGTATTTT. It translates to CASRERGGRDTQYF.

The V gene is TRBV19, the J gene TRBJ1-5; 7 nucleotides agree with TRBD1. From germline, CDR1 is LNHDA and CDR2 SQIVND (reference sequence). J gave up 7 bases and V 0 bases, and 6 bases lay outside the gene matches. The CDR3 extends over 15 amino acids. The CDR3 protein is CASSIDHTGAQPQHF. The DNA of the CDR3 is TGTGCCAGTAGTATAGACCATACAGGGGCCCAGCCCCAGCATTTT.

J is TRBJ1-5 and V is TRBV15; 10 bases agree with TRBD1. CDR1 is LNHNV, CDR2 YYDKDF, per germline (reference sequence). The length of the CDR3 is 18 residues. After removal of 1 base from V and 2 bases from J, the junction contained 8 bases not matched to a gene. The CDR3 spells CATSRGSGTGVGNQPQHF. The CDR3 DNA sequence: TGTGCCACCAGCAGAGGGTCCGGGACAGGGGTCGGCAATCAGCCCCAGCATTTT.

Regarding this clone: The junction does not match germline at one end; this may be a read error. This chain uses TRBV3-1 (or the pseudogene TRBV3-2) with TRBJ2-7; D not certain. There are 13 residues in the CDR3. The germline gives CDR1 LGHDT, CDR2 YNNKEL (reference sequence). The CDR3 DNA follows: TGTGCCAGCAGCCACGGCTCCGCGACTCCCCTCGGTTTT. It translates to CASSHGSATPLGF.